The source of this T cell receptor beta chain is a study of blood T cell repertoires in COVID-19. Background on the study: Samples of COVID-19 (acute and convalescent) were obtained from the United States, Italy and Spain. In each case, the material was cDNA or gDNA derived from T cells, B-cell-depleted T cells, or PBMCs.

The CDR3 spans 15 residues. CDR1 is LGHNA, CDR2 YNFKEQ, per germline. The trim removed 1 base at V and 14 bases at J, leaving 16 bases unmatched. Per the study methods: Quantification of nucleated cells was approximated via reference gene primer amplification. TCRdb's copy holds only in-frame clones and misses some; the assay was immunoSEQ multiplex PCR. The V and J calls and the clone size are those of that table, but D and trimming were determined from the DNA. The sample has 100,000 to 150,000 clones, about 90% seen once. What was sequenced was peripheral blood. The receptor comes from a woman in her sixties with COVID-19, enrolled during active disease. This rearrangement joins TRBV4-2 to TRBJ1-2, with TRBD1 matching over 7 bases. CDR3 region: CASSQVGGDSEPFTF. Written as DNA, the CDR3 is TGTGCCAGCAGCCAAGTCGGTGGGGACAGCGAACCGTTTACCTTC.